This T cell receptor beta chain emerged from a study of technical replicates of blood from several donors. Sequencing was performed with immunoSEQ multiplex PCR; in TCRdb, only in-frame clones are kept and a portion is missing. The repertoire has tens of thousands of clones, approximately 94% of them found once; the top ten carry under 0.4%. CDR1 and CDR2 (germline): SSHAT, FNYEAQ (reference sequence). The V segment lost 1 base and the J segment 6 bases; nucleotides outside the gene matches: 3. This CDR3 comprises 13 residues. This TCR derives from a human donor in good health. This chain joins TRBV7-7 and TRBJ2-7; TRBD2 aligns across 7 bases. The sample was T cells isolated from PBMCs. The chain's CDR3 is CASSLETSAEQYF. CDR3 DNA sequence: TGTGCCAGCAGCTTAGAAACTAGCGCCGAGCAGTACTTC.